This T cell receptor beta chain was captured in a study of identical twins. This clonotype was recorded many times. The target antigen is unknown. After template switching added a universal primer site, the resulting cDNA carried unique molecular identifiers. TCRdb passed the 5' RACE reads through MiXCR, listing each CDR3 protein once. The sample has some 600,000 distinct CDR3 sequences, roughly 7.1% seen once; the top ten hold 1.6%. General study results and limits: Cross-sectional statistics underpinned the conclusions; the same donors were not followed. Clonotypes of the beta chain that were abundant in cord blood carried fewer insertions (memory repertoires showed none).

Germline lookup yields CDR1 SGHDN and CDR2 FVKESK. The CDR3 runs 15 residues. Trimming shortened V by 4 bases and J by 0 bases, and 11 bases separated the two germline ends. These data were likewise used in another study, on yellow fever vaccine responses in identical twins. That work adds: Each twin's T cell response to the vaccine was reported to look partly convergent and partly personalized.

This sequence originates from a woman aged 18-29 years in good health. The sequenced sample was PBMCs. The chain joins TRBV14 to TRBJ2-3; D is perhaps TRBD2 (6 bases). Written as DNA, the CDR3 is TGTGCCAGCAGCCCCCTGGGGGGTAGCACAGATACGCAGTATTTT. This translates into CASSPLGGSTDTQYF.